Below, one T cell receptor (beta chain) is given with its context. The antigen is unknown. The data belong to a study of cytomegalovirus exposure and HLA in healthy donors. The study ran its PCR with 60 Vbeta and 13 Jbeta primers. Sequencing used immunoSEQ multiplex PCR; TCRdb keeps in-frame clones, though not all of them. The sample shows around 170,000 clones, 60% to 80% of them seen only once. The study's findings and limits: Looking again later, the authors saw that most CMV-associated TCR beta chains seemed HLA-restricted. Reports indicated that the classifier achieved high specificity and sensitivity in diagnosing cytomegalovirus status.

This CDR3 spans 18 amino acids. With 2 bases clipped from V and 8 bases from J, the junction kept 16 bases outside the gene matches. CDR1 SGHRS and CDR2 YFSETQ come from the germline V gene. This receptor was obtained from a male donor in good health and CMV-seronegative. The chain combines TRBV5-1 with TRBJ1-6; TRBD1 matches at 7 bases. Sequenced: PBMCs. In DNA form, the CDR3 reads TGCGCCAGCAGCTTTCCGCAGGGGGTTCGAGAGGATTATTCACCCCTCCACTTT. Its translation is CASSFPQGVREDYSPLHF.